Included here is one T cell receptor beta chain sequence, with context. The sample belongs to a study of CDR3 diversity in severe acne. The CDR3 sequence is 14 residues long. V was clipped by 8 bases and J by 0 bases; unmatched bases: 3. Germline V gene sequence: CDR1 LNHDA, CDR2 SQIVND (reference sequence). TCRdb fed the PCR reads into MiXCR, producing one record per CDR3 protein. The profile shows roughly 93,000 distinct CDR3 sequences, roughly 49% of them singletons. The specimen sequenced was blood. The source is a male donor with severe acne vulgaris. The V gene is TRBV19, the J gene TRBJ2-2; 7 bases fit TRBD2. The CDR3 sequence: CASSGLANTGELFF. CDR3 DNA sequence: TGTGCCAGTTCAGGACTAGCGAACACCGGGGAGCTGTTTTTT.